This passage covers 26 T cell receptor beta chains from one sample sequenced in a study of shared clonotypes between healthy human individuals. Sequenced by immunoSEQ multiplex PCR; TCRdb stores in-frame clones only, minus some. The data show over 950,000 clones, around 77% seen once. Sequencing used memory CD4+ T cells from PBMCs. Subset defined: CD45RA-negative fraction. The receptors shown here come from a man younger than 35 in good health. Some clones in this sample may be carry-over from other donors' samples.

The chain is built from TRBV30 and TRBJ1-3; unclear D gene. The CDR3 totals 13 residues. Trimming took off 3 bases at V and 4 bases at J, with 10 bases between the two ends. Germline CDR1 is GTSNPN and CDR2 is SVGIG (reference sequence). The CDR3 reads CAWRGLGGNTIYF. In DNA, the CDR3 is TGTGCCTGGAGAGGTCTGGGGGGAAACACCATATATTTT. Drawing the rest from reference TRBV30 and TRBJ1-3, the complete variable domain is SQTIHQWPATLVQPVGSPLSLECTVEGTSNPNLYWYRQAAGRGLQLLFYSVGIGQISSEVPQNLSASRPQDRQFILSSKKLLLSDSGFYLCAWRGLGGNTIYFGEGSWLTVV.

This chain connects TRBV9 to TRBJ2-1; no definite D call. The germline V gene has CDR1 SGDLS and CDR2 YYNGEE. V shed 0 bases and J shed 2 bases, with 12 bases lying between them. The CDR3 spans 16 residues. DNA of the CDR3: TGTGCCAGCAGCGTAGAAGCCTATGGGGCCTACAATGAGCAGTTCTTC. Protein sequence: CASSVEAYGAYNEQFF.

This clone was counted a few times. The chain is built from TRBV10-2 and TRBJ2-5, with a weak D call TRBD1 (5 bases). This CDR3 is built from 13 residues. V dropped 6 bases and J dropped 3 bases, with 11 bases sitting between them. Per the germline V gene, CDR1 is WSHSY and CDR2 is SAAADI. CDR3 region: CASRTVEEETQYF. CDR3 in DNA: TGCGCCAGCAGGACAGTTGAAGAAGAGACCCAGTACTTC.

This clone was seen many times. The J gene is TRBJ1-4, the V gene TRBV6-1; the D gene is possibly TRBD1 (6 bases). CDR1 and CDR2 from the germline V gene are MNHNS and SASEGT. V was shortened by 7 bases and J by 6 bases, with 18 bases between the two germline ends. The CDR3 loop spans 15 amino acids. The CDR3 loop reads CASNSLGAGYEKLFF. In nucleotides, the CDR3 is TGTGCCAGCAACTCCTTGGGGGCAGGGTATGAAAAACTGTTTTTT.

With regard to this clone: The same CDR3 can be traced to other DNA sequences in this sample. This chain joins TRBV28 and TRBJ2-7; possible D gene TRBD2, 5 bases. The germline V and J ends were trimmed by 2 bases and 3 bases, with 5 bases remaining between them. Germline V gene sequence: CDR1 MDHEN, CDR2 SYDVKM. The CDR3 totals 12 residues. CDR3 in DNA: TGTGCCAGCAGTTTAAGCGGCTACGAGCAGTACTTC. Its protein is CASSLSGYEQYF.

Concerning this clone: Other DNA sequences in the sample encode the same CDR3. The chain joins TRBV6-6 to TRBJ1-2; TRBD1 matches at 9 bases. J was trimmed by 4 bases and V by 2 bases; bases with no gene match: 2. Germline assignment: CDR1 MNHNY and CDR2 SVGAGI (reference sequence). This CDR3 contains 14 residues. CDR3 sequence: CASSYGQGSYGYTF. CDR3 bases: TGTGCCAGCAGTTACGGACAGGGGTCCTATGGCTACACCTTC.

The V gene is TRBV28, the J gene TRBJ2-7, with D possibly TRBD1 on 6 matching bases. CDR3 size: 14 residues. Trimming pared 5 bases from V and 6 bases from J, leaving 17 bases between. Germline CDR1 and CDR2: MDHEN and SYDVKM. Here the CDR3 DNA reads TGTGCCAGCAGTCCGAACAGGGTCCCCTCCGAGCAGTACTTC. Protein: CASSPNRVPSEQYF. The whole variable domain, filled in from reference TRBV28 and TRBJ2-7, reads DVKVTQSSRYLVKRTGEKVFLECVQDMDHENMFWYRQDPGLGLRLIYFSYDVKMKEKGDIPEGYSVSREKKERFSLILESASTNQTSMYLCASSPNRVPSEQYFGPGTRLTVT.

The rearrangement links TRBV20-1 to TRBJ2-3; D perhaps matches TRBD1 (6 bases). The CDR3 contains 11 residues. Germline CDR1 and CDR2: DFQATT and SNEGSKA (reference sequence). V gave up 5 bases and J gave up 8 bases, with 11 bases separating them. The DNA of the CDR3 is TGCAGTGCTCTGACCAGGGGTACGCAGTATTTT. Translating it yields CSALTRGTQYF.

In nucleotides, the CDR3 is TGTGCCAGCAGCTTAGAAGGGACATTCGGCAACGGTGAGCAGTTCTTC. The encoded protein is CASSLEGTFGNGEQFF. The chain recombines TRBV11-3 with TRBJ2-1; tentative D call: TRBD1 (6 bases). There are 16 residues in the CDR3. The ends were cut back, 0 bases at V and 9 bases at J, with 18 bases in the middle. The V gene's germline CDR1 is SGHNT and CDR2 YENEEA.

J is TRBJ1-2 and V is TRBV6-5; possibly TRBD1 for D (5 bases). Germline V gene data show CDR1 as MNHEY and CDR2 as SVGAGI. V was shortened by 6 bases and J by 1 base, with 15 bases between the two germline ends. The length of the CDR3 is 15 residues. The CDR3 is CASRPRDSHNYGYTF. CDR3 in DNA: TGTGCCAGCAGACCCAGGGATTCCCATAACTATGGCTACACCTTC.

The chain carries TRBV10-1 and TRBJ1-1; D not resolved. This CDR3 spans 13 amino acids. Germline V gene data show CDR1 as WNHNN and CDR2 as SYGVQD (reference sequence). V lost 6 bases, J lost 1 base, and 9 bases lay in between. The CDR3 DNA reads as TGCGCCAGCAGGGAAGGGCAGAACACTGAAGCTTTCTTT. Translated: CASREGQNTEAFF.

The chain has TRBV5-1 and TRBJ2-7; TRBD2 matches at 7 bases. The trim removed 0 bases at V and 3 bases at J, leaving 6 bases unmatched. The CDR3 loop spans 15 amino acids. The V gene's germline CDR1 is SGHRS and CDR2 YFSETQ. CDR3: CASSLVGLADYEQYF. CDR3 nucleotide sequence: TGCGCCAGCAGCTTGGTCGGGCTAGCGGACTACGAGCAGTACTTC.

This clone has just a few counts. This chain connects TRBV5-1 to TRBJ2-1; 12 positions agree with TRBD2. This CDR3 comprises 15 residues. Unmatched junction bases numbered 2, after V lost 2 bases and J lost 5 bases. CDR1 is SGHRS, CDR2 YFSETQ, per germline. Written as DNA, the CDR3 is TGCGCCAGCAGCTTACGACTAGCGGGAGACAATGAGCAGTTCTTC. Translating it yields CASSLRLAGDNEQFF.

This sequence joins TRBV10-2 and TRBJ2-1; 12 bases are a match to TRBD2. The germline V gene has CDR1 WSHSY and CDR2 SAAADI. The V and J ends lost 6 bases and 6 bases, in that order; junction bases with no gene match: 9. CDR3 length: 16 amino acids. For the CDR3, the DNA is TGCGCCAGCAGGGCCCGAACTAGCGGGAGGAGCAATGAGCAGTTCTTC. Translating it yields CASRARTSGRSNEQFF.

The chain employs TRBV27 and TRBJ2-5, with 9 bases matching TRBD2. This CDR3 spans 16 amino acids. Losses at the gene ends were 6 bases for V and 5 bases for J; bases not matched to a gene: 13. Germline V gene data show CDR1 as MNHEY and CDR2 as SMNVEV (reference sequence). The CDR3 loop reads CASSLRLAGIVETQYF. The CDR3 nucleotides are TGTGCCAGCAGCCTACGCCTAGCGGGAATAGTGGAGACCCAGTACTTC.

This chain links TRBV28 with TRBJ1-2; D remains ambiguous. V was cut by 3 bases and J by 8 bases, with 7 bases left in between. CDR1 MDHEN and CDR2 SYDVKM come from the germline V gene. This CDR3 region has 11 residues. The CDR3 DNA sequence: TGTGCCAGCAGTTTCTTCGGGGGCTACACCTTC. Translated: CASSFFGGYTF.

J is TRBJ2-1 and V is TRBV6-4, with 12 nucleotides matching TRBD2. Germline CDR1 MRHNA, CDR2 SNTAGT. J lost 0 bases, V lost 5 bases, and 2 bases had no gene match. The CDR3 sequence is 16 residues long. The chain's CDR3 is CASSKTSGSSYNEQFF. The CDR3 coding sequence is TGTGCCAGCAGTAAGACTAGCGGGAGCTCCTACAATGAGCAGTTCTTC.

CDR3 amino acids: CASSYWAGGLGDTQYF. Written as DNA, the CDR3 is TGTGCCAGCAGTTACTGGGCAGGGGGCTTGGGAGATACGCAGTATTTT. This sequence joins TRBV6-6 and TRBJ2-3, with 8 positions matching TRBD1. The CDR3 is 16 residues long. The trim removed 1 base at V and 5 bases at J, leaving 8 bases unmatched. Germline V gene data show CDR1 as MNHNY and CDR2 as SVGAGI (reference sequence).

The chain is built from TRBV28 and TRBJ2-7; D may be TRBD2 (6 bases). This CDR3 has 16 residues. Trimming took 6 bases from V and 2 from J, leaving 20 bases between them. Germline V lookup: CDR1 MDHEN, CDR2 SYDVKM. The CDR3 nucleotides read TGTGCCAGCAGGAGACCGGGACTCCTAAGAACCTACGAGCAGTACTTC. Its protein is CASRRPGLLRTYEQYF.

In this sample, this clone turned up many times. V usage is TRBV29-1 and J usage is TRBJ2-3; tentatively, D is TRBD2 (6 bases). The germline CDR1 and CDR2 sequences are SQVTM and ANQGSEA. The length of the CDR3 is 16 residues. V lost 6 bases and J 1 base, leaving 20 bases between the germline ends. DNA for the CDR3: TGCAGCGTGGAGGGAACAGCGAGGGCTGGCACAGATACGCAGTATTTT. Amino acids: CSVEGTARAGTDTQYF.

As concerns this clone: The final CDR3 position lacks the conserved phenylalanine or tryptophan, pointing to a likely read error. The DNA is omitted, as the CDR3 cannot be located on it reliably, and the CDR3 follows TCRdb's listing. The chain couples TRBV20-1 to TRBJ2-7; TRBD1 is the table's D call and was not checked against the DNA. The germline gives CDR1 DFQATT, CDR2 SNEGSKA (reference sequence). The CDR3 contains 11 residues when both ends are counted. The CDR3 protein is CSASPNGRGVP.

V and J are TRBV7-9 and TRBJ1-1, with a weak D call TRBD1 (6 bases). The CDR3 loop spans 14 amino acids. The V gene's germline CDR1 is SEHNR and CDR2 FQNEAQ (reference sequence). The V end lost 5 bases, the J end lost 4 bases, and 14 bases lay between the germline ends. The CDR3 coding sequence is TGTGCCAGCAGCATACAAACAGGGAGCACTGAAGCTTTCTTT. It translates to CASSIQTGSTEAFF.

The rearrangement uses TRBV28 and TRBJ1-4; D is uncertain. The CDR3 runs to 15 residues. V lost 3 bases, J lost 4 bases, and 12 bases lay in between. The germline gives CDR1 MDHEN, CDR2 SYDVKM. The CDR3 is CASSFIYGSNEKLFF. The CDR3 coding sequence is TGTGCCAGCAGTTTTATATACGGAAGTAATGAAAAACTGTTTTTT.

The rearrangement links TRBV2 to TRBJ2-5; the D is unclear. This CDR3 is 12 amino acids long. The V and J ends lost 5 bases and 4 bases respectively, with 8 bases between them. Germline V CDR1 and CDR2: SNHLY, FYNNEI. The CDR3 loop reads CASSQLGETQYF. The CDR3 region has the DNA TGTGCCAGCAGTCAGTTGGGAGAGACCCAGTACTTC.

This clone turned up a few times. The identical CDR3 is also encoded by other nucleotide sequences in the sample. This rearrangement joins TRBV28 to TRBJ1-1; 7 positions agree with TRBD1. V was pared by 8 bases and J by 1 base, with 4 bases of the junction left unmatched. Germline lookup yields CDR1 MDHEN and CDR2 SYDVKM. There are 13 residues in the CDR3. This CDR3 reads CASRRDRNTEAFF. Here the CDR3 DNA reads TGTGCCAGCCGCCGGGACAGGAACACTGAAGCTTTCTTT. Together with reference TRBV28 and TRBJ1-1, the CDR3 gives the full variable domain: DVKVTQSSRYLVKRTGEKVFLECVQDMDHENMFWYRQDPGLGLRLIYFSYDVKMKEKGDIPEGYSVSREKKERFSLILESASTNQTSMYLCASRRDRNTEAFFGQGTRLTVV.

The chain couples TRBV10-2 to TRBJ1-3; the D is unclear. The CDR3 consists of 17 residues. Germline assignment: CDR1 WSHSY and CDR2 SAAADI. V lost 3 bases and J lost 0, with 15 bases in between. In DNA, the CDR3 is TGCGCCAGCAGTGAAAGGGCCTTCTCCCGCTCTGGAAACACCATATATTTT. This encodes CASSERAFSRSGNTIYF.